Listed below are T cell receptor beta chains from one sample, sequenced in a study of spatial heterogeneity in lung cancer. TCRdb itself ran the 5' RACE reads through MiXCR, one entry per CDR3 protein. The data hold some 39,000 distinct CDR3 sequences, with approximately 7% observed a single time. The sequences come from PBMCs, collected at surgery. These receptors were collected from a female donor with early-stage non-small cell lung cancer. Both conserved end residues are part of each CDR3. A D gene is named only where the DNA matches it firmly. Part of the rows lack a size; the others show once, few, many or a class for expanded clones.

>many|TRBD1|TRBJ2-5|TRBV6-5
CASSDRVPETQYF
TGTGCCAGCAGTGACAGGGTTCCCGAGACCCAGTACTTC
>many|-|TRBJ1-4|TRBV7-9
CASSLRQGGEKLFF
TGTGCCAGCAGCTTGCGTCAGGGAGGGGAAAAACTGTTTTTT
>many|-|TRBJ2-2|TRBV2
CASRLVGTGELFF
TGTGCCAGCAGGCTAGTGGGCACCGGGGAGCTGTTTTTT
>-|TRBD1|TRBJ1-2|TRBV10-3
CAISGDRGYGYTF
TGTGCCATCAGTGGGGACAGGGGCTATGGCTACACCTTC
>many|-|TRBJ2-4|TRBV6-5
CASSYGPKNIQYF
TGTGCCAGCAGTTATGGACCTAAAAACATTCAGTACTTC
>many|-|TRBJ2-7|TRBV10-2
CASSEGIAREQYF
TGCGCCAGCAGTGAGGGGATAGCTCGCGAGCAGTACTTC
>-|-|TRBJ1-1|TRBV18
CASSPTAGNTEAFF
TGTGCCAGCTCACCTACCGCAGGGAACACTGAAGCTTTCTTT
>few|TRBD1|TRBJ2-7|TRBV4-1
CASSRQGAFYEQYF
TGCGCCAGCAGCCGACAGGGGGCGTTCTACGAGCAGTACTTC
>-|TRBD2|TRBJ2-7|TRBV6-2/TRBV6-3
CASTRTSGVAYEQYF
TGTGCCAGCACCAGGACCAGCGGGGTAGCCTACGAGCAGTACTTC
>-|-|TRBJ2-2|TRBV9
CASSVATGRTGELFF
TGTGCCAGCAGCGTAGCAACAGGGAGAACCGGGGAGCTGTTTTTT
>-|-|TRBJ1-2|TRBV5-1
CASSLGVALVDGYTF
TGCGCCAGCAGCTTGGGAGTAGCCCTGGTAGATGGCTACACCTTC
>few|TRBD1|TRBJ1-5|TRBV19
CASLSWAGGDQPQHF
TGTGCCAGTCTATCGTGGGCAGGGGGGGATCAGCCCCAGCATTTT
>many|-|TRBJ1-2|TRBV20-1
CSARQGYGYTF
TGCAGTGCTAGGCAGGGATACGGCTACACCTTC
>many|-|TRBJ2-7|TRBV7-9
CASRRTGYEQYF
TGTGCCAGCAGGCGAACCGGGTACGAGCAGTACTTC
>many|TRBD2|TRBJ2-2|TRBV7-8
CASSLTLAGGPSTGELFF
TGTGCCAGCAGCTTGACACTAGCGGGGGGGCCGAGCACCGGGGAGCTGTTTTTT
>few|-|TRBJ2-7|TRBV5-1
CASRIADSPYEQYF
TGCGCCAGCAGAATTGCTGACAGTCCGTACGAGCAGTACTTC
>few|-|TRBJ2-5|TRBV9
CASSGLGRETQYF
TGTGCCAGCAGCGGCCTGGGGCGGGAGACCCAGTACTTC
>-|-|TRBJ2-7|TRBV9
CASSSGTRYEQYF
TGTGCCAGCAGCTCCGGGACCCGCTACGAGCAGTACTTC
>many|-|TRBJ1-2|TRBV2
CASSEWQTQNNYGYTF
TGTGCCAGCAGTGAGTGGCAGACCCAAAATAACTATGGCTACACCTTC
>few|-|TRBJ2-3|TRBV5-1
CASSYQRASTDTQYF
TGCGCCAGCAGCTATCAAAGAGCTAGCACAGATACGCAGTATTTT
>few|-|TRBJ2-3|TRBV5-4
CASSLLIVGEDTQYF
TGTGCCAGCAGCTTGTTAATCGTGGGGGAAGATACGCAGTATTTT
>many|-|TRBJ2-7|TRBV20-1
CSARDRTGKGEQYF
TGCAGTGCTAGAGATCGTACGGGAAAGGGCGAGCAGTACTTC
>many|TRBD1|TRBJ2-7|TRBV9
CASSVLDRATEQYF
TGTGCCAGCAGCGTATTGGACAGGGCGACCGAGCAGTACTTC
>many|TRBD1|TRBJ2-7|TRBV9
CASSVSPGQGRNEQYF
TGTGCCAGCAGCGTGTCGCCGGGACAGGGGAGAAACGAGCAGTACTTC
>many|-|TRBJ1-3|TRBV28
CASSPDFGNTIYF
TGTGCCAGCAGTCCAGACTTCGGAAACACCATATATTTT
>many|-|TRBJ2-7|TRBV19
CASSPSGWDYEQYF
TGTGCCAGTAGTCCCAGCGGGTGGGACTACGAGCAGTACTTC
>-|-|TRBJ2-2|TRBV24-1
CATSDPDRSTGELFF
TGTGCCACCAGTGACCCGGACAGATCCACCGGGGAGCTGTTTTTT
>many|-|TRBJ2-7|TRBV29-1
CSATLGVGYEQYF
TGCAGCGCTACCTTGGGGGTAGGGTACGAGCAGTACTTC
>-|-|TRBJ2-1|TRBV6-2/TRBV6-3
CASSHMDSSYNEQFF
TGTGCCAGCAGCCATATGGACAGCTCCTACAATGAGCAGTTCTTC
>few|TRBD2|TRBJ2-2|TRBV20-1
CSARVASGGGGELFF
TGTAGTGCTAGAGTTGCTAGCGGGGGAGGCGGGGAGCTGTTTTTT
>many|-|TRBJ1-2|TRBV4-1
CASSPTGTSHGYTF
TGCGCCAGCAGCCCGACCGGGACATCTCATGGCTACACCTTC
>many|-|TRBJ1-1|TRBV7-6
CASSPRGGGRAFF
TGTGCCAGCAGCCCCCGTGGTGGCGGACGAGCTTTCTTT
>-|-|TRBJ1-1|TRBV30
CAWSVLDTGRTEAFF
TGTGCCTGGAGTGTTCTCGATACAGGGCGGACTGAAGCTTTCTTT
>few|-|TRBJ2-5|TRBV12-3/TRBV12-4
CASIPRGGLRETQYF
TGTGCCAGCATCCCGAGGGGGGGCCTGAGGGAGACCCAGTACTTC
>few|TRBD2|TRBJ2-1|TRBV7-2
CASSPEGLALNEQFF
TGTGCCAGCAGCCCAGAGGGACTAGCTCTCAATGAGCAGTTCTTC
>-|-|TRBJ1-1|TRBV6-2/TRBV6-3
CASSITGTEAFF
TGTGCCAGCAGTATAACCGGCACTGAAGCTTTCTTT
>many|TRBD1|TRBJ1-4|TRBV5-6
CASSRDRGIEKLFF
TGTGCCAGCAGCCGAGACAGGGGTATTGAAAAACTGTTTTTT
>few|-|TRBJ1-5|TRBV6-6
CASSSGRAQPQHF
TGTGCCAGCAGTTCTGGCAGGGCGCAGCCCCAGCATTTT
>few|-|TRBJ2-7|TRBV6-5
CASSYVDNQGEQYF
TGTGCCAGCAGTTACGTGGACAATCAGGGCGAGCAGTACTTC
>many|-|TRBJ1-5|TRBV20-1
CSARRGGAGDQPQHF
TGCAGTGCTAGAAGGGGGGGCGCGGGGGATCAGCCCCAGCATTTT
>few|TRBD2|TRBJ2-2|TRBV20-1
CSAPLTSGANTGELFF
TGCAGTGCCCCCCTTACTAGCGGGGCGAACACCGGGGAGCTGTTTTTT
>many|-|TRBJ2-3|TRBV12-3/TRBV12-4
CASSQVSDTQYF
TGTGCCAGCAGTCAGGTCTCAGATACGCAGTATTTT
>-|-|TRBJ2-1|TRBV7-9
CASSLEVHYNEQFF
TGTGCCAGCAGCTTAGAGGTCCACTACAATGAGCAGTTCTTC
>few|TRBD2|TRBJ2-1|TRBV11-2
CASSFGLADYNEQFF
TGTGCCAGCAGCTTCGGACTAGCGGACTACAATGAGCAGTTCTTC
>-|TRBD1|TRBJ1-6|TRBV13
CASSTPGQGGDSPLHF
TGTGCCAGCAGCACCCCGGGACAGGGGGGGGATTCACCCCTCCACTTT
>-|-|TRBJ2-7|TRBV4-3
CASSYRVSYEQYF
TGCGCCAGCAGTTACAGGGTATCCTACGAGCAGTACTTC
>-|-|TRBJ2-5|TRBV5-5
CASSLGGPGDQYF
TGTGCCAGCAGCTTGGGTGGGCCGGGGGACCAGTACTTC
>few|-|TRBJ1-1|TRBV12-3/TRBV12-4
CASRVDWNTEAFF
TGTGCCAGCAGAGTCGACTGGAACACTGAAGCTTTCTTT
>many|TRBD2|TRBJ2-3|TRBV15
CATSRYLAGGTDTQYF
TGTGCCACCAGCAGATACCTAGCGGGAGGCACAGATACGCAGTATTTT
>many|-|TRBJ2-5|TRBV20-1
CSALTGQETQYF
TGCAGTGCTTTGACAGGCCAAGAGACCCAGTACTTC
>many|-|TRBJ1-5|TRBV10-2
CASSESPYRQPNQPQHF
TGCGCCAGCAGTGAGTCGCCCTATCGACAGCCCAATCAGCCCCAGCATTTT
>many|-|TRBJ1-5|TRBV7-2
CASRDNSNQPQHF
TGTGCCAGCAGGGACAATAGCAATCAGCCCCAGCATTTT
>many|-|TRBJ2-5|TRBV12-3/TRBV12-4
CASSYGPLETQYF
TGTGCCAGCAGTTATGGCCCCCTGGAGACCCAGTACTTC
>many|TRBD2|TRBJ2-1|TRBV7-9
CASTRLAYEQFF
TGTGCCAGCACTCGACTAGCCTATGAGCAGTTCTTC
>few|TRBD2|TRBJ2-1|TRBV7-2
CASSLAGLAAYNEQFF
TGTGCCAGCAGCTTAGCGGGACTAGCGGCATACAATGAGCAGTTCTTC
>-|-|TRBJ1-6|TRBV2
CASSVVSSNSPLHF
TGTGCCAGCAGTGTGGTATCTTCTAATTCACCCCTCCACTTT
>many|TRBD1|TRBJ1-1|TRBV2
CASTRTGRYTEAFF
TGTGCCAGCACTCGGACAGGGAGGTACACTGAAGCTTTCTTT
>-|-|TRBJ2-4|TRBV20-1
CSASPGAPNIQYF
TGCAGTGCTAGTCCCGGGGCACCAAACATTCAGTACTTC
>-|-|TRBJ1-1|TRBV29-1
CSVSMGQNTEAFF
TGCAGCGTCAGTATGGGACAGAACACTGAAGCTTTCTTT
>few|TRBD1|TRBJ1-1|TRBV6-5
CASSYSRPGQFLEAFF
TGTGCCAGCAGTTACTCGAGGCCGGGACAGTTTTTAGAAGCTTTCTTT